These T cell receptor beta chains were read from a single sample in a study of T-cell reconstitution after alpha-beta-depleted transplantation in children. TCRdb reprocessed the PCR reads with MiXCR, giving one entry per CDR3 protein. The sample lists about 440,000 distinct CDR3 sequences, around two fifths occurring once. The sample in question was PBMCs, obtained before TCRalphabeta/CD19-depleted stem cell transplant. Receptor source: a girl aged 2-10 years with aplastic anemia, due to receive a stem cell transplant. Both conserved end residues are part of each CDR3. Each record gives: clone size, D gene, J gene, V gene, CDR3 DNA, CDR3 protein. A D gene is named only where the DNA matches it firmly. Only part of the rows carry a size: once, few, many, or a class if the clone is expanded.

once,TRBD2,TRBJ2-7,TRBV5-1,TGCGCCAGCAGCTTGGAAGCGGGAGGGATTTACGAGCAGTACTTC,CASSLEAGGIYEQYF
-,-,TRBJ1-1,TRBV20-1,TGCAGTGCCTATCGGGACCCTCGGGCCACTGAAGCTTTCTTT,CSAYRDPRATEAFF
-,-,TRBJ2-1,TRBV5-1,TGCGCCAGCAGCTTGACGGCAGGTTCCTACAATGAGCAGTTCTTC,CASSLTAGSYNEQFF
few,TRBD1,TRBJ2-2,TRBV11-2,TGTGCCAGCAGCTTTCCGGGACAGGGGGCCTTCCCCGGGGAGCTGTTTTTT,CASSFPGQGAFPGELFF
-,-,TRBJ2-1,TRBV7-3,TGTGCCAGCAGCTTAATGGCGGACAAAAGATACAATGAGCAGTTCTTC,CASSLMADKRYNEQFF
-,-,TRBJ1-5,TRBV19,TGTGCCAGTAGTCCCCGGACAGATTATAGCAATCAGCCCCAGCATTTT,CASSPRTDYSNQPQHF
-,-,TRBJ2-7,TRBV20-1,TGCAGTGCTAGAGATCCCACAGGGTGGTACGAGCAGTACTTC,CSARDPTGWYEQYF
-,-,TRBJ2-3,TRBV2,TGTGCCAGCATTCTGTCAGGGGCCCCAGATACGCAGTATTTT,CASILSGAPDTQYF
few,TRBD2,TRBJ2-3,TRBV10-3,TGTGCCATCAGCCTACTAGCGGGACCCACAGATACGCAGTATTTT,CAISLLAGPTDTQYF
-,TRBD1,TRBJ2-2,TRBV10-2,TGCGCCAGCAGTGAGACCAGGGGGCCCGGGGAGCTGTTTTTT,CASSETRGPGELFF
many,TRBD1,TRBJ2-1,TRBV6-1,TGTGCCAGCCGACTGACAGGGGGCGTCCACAATGAGCAGTTCTTC,CASRLTGGVHNEQFF
-,TRBD1,TRBJ2-6,TRBV4-1,TGCGCCAGCACTACCTCGGGACAGCCAGACTCTGGGGCCAACGTCCTGACTTTC,CASTTSGQPDSGANVLTF
few,-,TRBJ2-7,TRBV7-9,TGTGCCAGCAGCTTAGCGTCCAGGGCGGACGAGCAGTACTTC,CASSLASRADEQYF
many,-,TRBJ2-3,TRBV7-2,TGTGCCAGCAGCTCAGCTGGCGATACGCAGTATTTT,CASSSAGDTQYF
few,TRBD2,TRBJ2-5,TRBV28,TGTGCCAGCGGGACTAGCGGGAGGGAAGAGACCCAGTACTTC,CASGTSGREETQYF
-,TRBD2,TRBJ2-7,TRBV29-1,TGCAGCGTTGAAGATCTCAGCGGGAGGGCCCACGAGCAGTACTTC,CSVEDLSGRAHEQYF
few,-,TRBJ1-3,TRBV18,TGTGCCAGCTCACAGGACAGAACTGGAAACACCATATATTTT,CASSQDRTGNTIYF
many,-,TRBJ2-7,TRBV5-1,TGCGCCAGCAGCTTGGTCTCCCACGAGCAGTACTTC,CASSLVSHEQYF
-,TRBD1,TRBJ1-2,TRBV11-2,TGTGCCAGCAGATCCCTCGGGACAGGGAACTATGGCTACACCTTC,CASRSLGTGNYGYTF
-,-,TRBJ1-1,TRBV6-5,TGTGCCAGCAGTTACATCCGGGTCACGTCCACTGAAGCTTTCTTT,CASSYIRVTSTEAFF
-,TRBD1,TRBJ2-1,TRBV7-3,TGTGCCAGCAGCTTAAGGGGACAGGGGGCCAACAATGAGCAGTTCTTC,CASSLRGQGANNEQFF
-,-,TRBJ2-1,TRBV12-3/TRBV12-4,TGTGCCAGCAGTTTCCTCGCTTCGGAGCAGTTCTTC,CASSFLASEQFF
few,TRBD2,TRBJ2-7,TRBV5-1,TGCGCCAGCAGCCCACTAGCGTTCACCTACGAGCAGTACTTC,CASSPLAFTYEQYF
-,-,TRBJ2-3,TRBV12-3/TRBV12-4,TGTGCCGTCAGGAGCACAGATACGCAGTATTTT,CAVRSTDTQYF
-,-,TRBJ2-7,TRBV12-3/TRBV12-4,TGTGCCAGCAGAGCTAACTACCGGTCGTCCGAGCAGTACTTC,CASRANYRSSEQYF
-,-,TRBJ1-4,TRBV6-5,TGTGCCAGCAGTTACGAGGGGGGTGAGAATGAAAAACTGTTTTTT,CASSYEGGENEKLFF
-,-,TRBJ2-3,TRBV10-3,TGTGCCAGCAATGGGGCGACTCTTGGCAGTGATACGCAGTATTTT,CASNGATLGSDTQYF
-,-,TRBJ1-5,TRBV19,TGTGCCAGTAGTATTGGACAAGGTGGCAATCAGCCCCAGCATTTT,CASSIGQGGNQPQHF
-,-,TRBJ2-1,TRBV29-1,TGCAGCGTCGCAGGGCTAGCATACAATGAGCAGTTCTTC,CSVAGLAYNEQFF
-,TRBD2,TRBJ2-1,TRBV7-2,TGTGCCATACCCGGGACTAGTCTTGATGAGCAGTTCTTC,CAIPGTSLDEQFF
many,-,TRBJ2-7,TRBV12-3/TRBV12-4,TGTGCCAGCAGCGTCCCGGGAGCGGACCTTACGAAGCAGTACTTC,CASSVPGADLTKQYF
-,TRBD2,TRBJ2-1,TRBV20-1,TGCAGTCATCGGACTAGCGGGAGGAATGAGCAGTTCTTC,CSHRTSGRNEQFF
-,TRBD2,TRBJ2-3,TRBV5-1,TGCGCCAGCAGCCTGAGCGGGAACCCCACAGATACGCAGTATTTT,CASSLSGNPTDTQYF
-,TRBD1,TRBJ2-7,TRBV6-1,TGTGCCAGCAGTAAACAGGGGACCTCTCTCGAGCAGTACTTC,CASSKQGTSLEQYF
-,-,TRBJ2-1,TRBV28,TGTGCCAGCAGTTTTTCCCCAAGGAGACGTTCAGGGGACAATGAGCAGTTCTTC,CASSFSPRRRSGDNEQFF
-,-,TRBJ2-5,TRBV30,TGTGCCTGGAGTGTAGAGTGGGAGACCCAGTACTTC,CAWSVEWETQYF
many,-,TRBJ2-6,TRBV28,TGTGCCAGCAGTGTCACATACTCTGGGGCCAACGTCCTGACTTTC,CASSVTYSGANVLTF
-,TRBD1,TRBJ2-6,TRBV20-1,TGCAGTGCTAGAGTTACAGGGGGCATAGGTGGGGCCAACGTCCTGACTTTC,CSARVTGGIGGANVLTF
-,TRBD2,TRBJ2-1,TRBV5-6,TGTGCCAGCAGCTTGGATAAGGTAGCGGGGGGCCGCCCTTGGATCTTC,CASSLDKVAGGRPWIF
many,-,TRBJ2-3,TRBV7-6,TGTGCCAGCAGCTCCCGGGACCACCTGAGGGAGCAGTATTTT,CASSSRDHLREQYF
-,TRBD2,TRBJ2-3,TRBV20-1,TGCAGTGCTAGTTGGGGCGCTAGCGGGAGCTCAGATACGCAGTATTTT,CSASWGASGSSDTQYF
-,-,TRBJ1-2,TRBV4-1,TGCGCCAGCAGCCAAGGGACATGGACATCCTATGGCTACACCTTC,CASSQGTWTSYGYTF
-,TRBD2,TRBJ2-5,TRBV14,TGTGCCAGCAGCCCTGAACTAGCGATCAGAGAGACCCAGTACTTC,CASSPELAIRETQYF
-,-,TRBJ2-2,TRBV11-2,TGTGCCAGCAGCTTAATCGAGAACACCGGGGAGCTGTTTTTT,CASSLIENTGELFF
medium-sized,-,TRBJ1-5,TRBV28,TGTGCCAGCAGTTTAGGTAGCAATCAGCCCCAGCATTTT,CASSLGSNQPQHF
-,TRBD2,TRBJ2-3,TRBV4-3,TGCGCCAGCAGCCAACTGACTAGCGGGAAGACAGATACGCAGTATTTT,CASSQLTSGKTDTQYF
-,TRBD1,TRBJ2-7,TRBV20-1,TGCAGTGCTAGGAAACAGGGGGCGGCGGGCGAGCAGTACTTC,CSARKQGAAGEQYF
-,-,TRBJ2-2,TRBV10-3,TGTGCCATCAGTGGGGCATCGAACACCGGGGAGCTGTTTTTT,CAISGASNTGELFF
many,TRBD1,TRBJ1-2,TRBV7-9,TGTGCCAGCAGCCCTTCCGAGGCAGGGGGTAACTATGGCTACACCTTC,CASSPSEAGGNYGYTF
-,-,TRBJ2-7,TRBV5-1,TGCGCCAGCAGCTTAGACAGGAATGTCTACGAGCAGTACTTC,CASSLDRNVYEQYF